Described below is a single TCR beta chain sequence and its context. There are many counts of this clonotype. Its antigen is still unknown. There are no base qualities to consult, and no much larger clone falls within one base. Read against the paper, the sample's treatment or condition label means: live attenuated yellow fever vaccine strain. At each blood-draw timepoint, two biological replicates of bulk PBMCs were collected. A standard Ficoll-Paque protocol was used to isolate PBMCs from peripheral blood. RNA was extracted with TriZol from bulk PBMCs, CD4 and CD8 fractions, and dextramer-positive and dextramer-negative fractions. This specimen comes from a study of T cells after yellow fever vaccination (dated by TCRdb to the late 2010s). In terms of the full investigation: Libraries from fractions with low cell numbers were prepared with the SMART-Seq v4 Ultra Low Input RNA kit. To track T-cell clones before and after primary and booster YFV17D yellow fever vaccination, bulk TCR alpha and beta repertoires were sequenced longitudinally. Two healthy male donors made up the cohort, one aged 18 to 29 years and the other aged 30 to 40 years. Blood was collected at multiple timepoints before and after primary and secondary immunization, and bulk PBMC replicates and cell subsets were isolated.

The V end loses 4 bases and the J end loses 10 bases, and a stretch of 22 bases separates them. Per the germline V gene, SGDLS is the CDR1 and YYNGEE is the CDR2. From the cysteine through the phenylalanine, the CDR3 covers 15 amino acids. Kept here is only the CDR3 DNA, which spans 45 bases and is read in frame from base 1. The sequencing machine was an Illumina NovaSeq 6000. Synthesis of TCR cDNA relied on 5'RACE template switching, a step that introduced a universal primer site along with unique molecular identifiers. Priming for cDNA synthesis came from both the TCR alpha and TCR beta constant segments. Library amplification used two PCR steps, and the second PCR step added sample barcodes and sequencing adapters. Sequencing of libraries was done on Illumina HiSeq 2500 (2x100 bp) or NovaSeq (2x150 bp). Per the authors' processing: MIGEC handled demultiplexing of reads and collapsing into UMI consensus sequences, while MiXCR performed V(D)J alignment. Using edgeR on replicate PBMC samples, clonotypes were called vaccine-responding if FDR was below 0.01 and the log2 fold change was above 5 up to day 15. Each bulk clonotype received a CD4 or CD8 identity based on whether the sequenced CD4 or CD8 repertoire contained that clonotype at higher abundance. Starting from the raw public reads, TCRdb applied fastp trimming at Q25, assembled clones with MiXCR and retained in-frame beta chains. Rows with a matching CDR3 protein are joined into one entry that keeps the most common DNA and genes. The V and J calls reflect TCRdb's pipeline rather than the authors' work. This sample holds 250,000 or so distinct CDR3 sequences; more than 3.5% were observed only once. Over 15% of the sample lies in the top ten.

The study at large found these results: Because the study included only a couple of donors, the extent to which the findings can be generalized is limited. Because abundant contaminating clonotypes from the bulk population could be contained in FACS-sorted repertoires, computational filtering was required. A small fraction of clonotypes appeared in both the CD4 and CD8 compartments, likely as a result of convergent recombination. The secondary T-cell response was found to be weaker but faster than the primary response, with a peak reached on day 5 rather than on day 15. After the booster, most of the clones that had expanded following primary vaccination were detected again (96% of CD4 and roughly 88% of CD8), which suggests that memory was broadly maintained.

The specimen comprised PBMCs, sampled 15 days after the yellow fever booster vaccination. This sequence uses TRBV9 and TRBJ2-3, with a tentative D gene TRBD1 over 5 matching bases. The sequence came from a man younger than 35 who received the YFV17D yellow fever vaccine. The CDR3 loop reads CASSPEDKGYLAQYF. The nucleotide sequence is TGTGCCAGCAGCCCCGAGGACAAGGGATATCTGGCGCAGTATTTT.